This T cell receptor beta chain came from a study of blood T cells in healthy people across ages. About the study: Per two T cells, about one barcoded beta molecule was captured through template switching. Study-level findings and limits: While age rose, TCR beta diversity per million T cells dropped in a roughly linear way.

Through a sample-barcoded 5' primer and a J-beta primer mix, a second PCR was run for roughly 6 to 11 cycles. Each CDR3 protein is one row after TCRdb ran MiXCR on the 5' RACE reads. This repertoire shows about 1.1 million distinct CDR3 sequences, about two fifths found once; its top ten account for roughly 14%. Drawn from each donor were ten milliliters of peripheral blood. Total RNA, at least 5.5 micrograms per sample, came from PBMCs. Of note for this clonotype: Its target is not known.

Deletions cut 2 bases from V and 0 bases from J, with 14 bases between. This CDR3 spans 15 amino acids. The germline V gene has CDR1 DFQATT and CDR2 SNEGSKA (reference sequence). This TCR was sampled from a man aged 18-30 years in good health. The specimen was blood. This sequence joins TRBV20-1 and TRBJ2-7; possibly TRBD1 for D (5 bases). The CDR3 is CSARRLQDSSYEQYF. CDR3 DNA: TGCAGTGCTAGACGATTACAGGATTCCTCCTACGAGCAGTACTTC.